This entry lists 28 T cell receptor beta chains sequenced from one sample in a study of tumor-infiltrating lymphocytes in glioblastoma multiforme. TCR beta libraries were built from RNA through three nested multiplex PCR rounds using modified ARM-PCR. One entry per CDR3 protein, called by TCRdb with MiXCR from the multiplex PCR reads. Of some 15,000 distinct CDR3 sequences listed, 60% to 75% are singletons. Sequencing used brain tumor tissue. All receptors come from a male donor with glioblastoma.

Details on this clonotype: The CDR3 does not close with the conserved phenylalanine or tryptophan, likely indicating a read error. The chain couples TRBV20-1 to TRBJ2-1; maybe TRBD2 (6 bases). From germline, CDR1 is DFQATT and CDR2 SNEGSKA (reference sequence). V was shortened by 3 bases and J by 7 bases, with 22 bases between the two germline ends. CDR3 size: 16 residues. CDR3 region: CSASRPGLPGMNEQFL. In DNA, the CDR3 is TGCAGTGCTAGTCGACCTGGACTACCGGGAATGAATGAGCAGTTCCTC.

Worth noting for this clonotype: A read error may produce the germline difference seen at one junction end. The V gene is TRBV20-1, the J gene TRBJ1-6, with D unclear. The CDR3 sequence is 15 residues long. In germline, CDR1 is DFQATT, CDR2 SNEGSKA (reference sequence). CDR3 sequence (DNA): TGCAGTGCTAGAGGGCGGGGTCCAGTGAATTCACCCATCCACTTT. Encoded protein: CSARGRGPVNSPIHF.

This clonotype has only a few counts. This may be a read error: a much more frequent sequence differs by one nucleotide. The rearrangement joins TRBV21-1 to TRBJ2-7; TRBD1 was called by the table and not checked on the DNA. TRBV21-1 is an annotated pseudogene. The CDR3 runs to 17 residues. The CDR3 DNA reads as TGTGCCAGCAGCAAAGACACCACTTCAGGGCGATCCTACGAGCAGTACTTC. It translates to CASSKDTTSGRSYEQYF.

As DNA, the CDR3 is TGTGCCAGCAGCTTCTCTCTAGCGGGAGGGTACAATGAGCAGTTCTTC. It specifies CASSFSLAGGYNEQFF. The chain joins TRBV11-2 to TRBJ2-1, with 12 bases identical to TRBD2. The CDR3 consists of 16 residues. V shed 3 bases and J 4 bases; nucleotides not matched to a gene: 4. The germline CDR1 and CDR2 sequences are SGHAT and FQNNGV.

V is TRBV11-2 and J is TRBJ1-1; D call uncertain. V lost 0 bases, J lost 10 bases, and 9 bases lay in between. The CDR3 is 12 residues long. Germline V gives CDR1 SGHAT, CDR2 FQNNGV. CDR3 DNA: TGTGCCAGCAGCTTAGAAGGATGGCGAGCTTTCTTT. Protein sequence: CASSLEGWRAFF. Together with reference TRBV11-2 and TRBJ1-1, the CDR3 gives the full variable domain: EAGVAQSPRYKIIEKRQSVAFWCNPISGHATLYWYQQILGQGPKLLIQFQNNGVVDDSQLPKDRFSAERLKGVDSTLKIQPAKLEDSAVYLCASSLEGWRAFFGQGTRLTVV.

The rearrangement links TRBV6-5 to TRBJ2-7; D gene ambiguous. CDR1 MNHEY and CDR2 SVGAGI come from the germline V gene. This CDR3 region has 15 residues. V was trimmed by 0 bases and J by 7 bases, leaving 16 bases between them. CDR3 coding DNA: TGTGCCAGCAGTTACTCGATGCATCAGGCCCATGAGCAGTACTTC. It encodes CASSYSMHQAHEQYF.

The V gene is TRBV11-2, the J gene TRBJ2-1; D unresolved. The CDR3 covers 13 residues. V dropped 2 bases and J dropped 4 bases, with 6 bases sitting between them. Germline lookup yields CDR1 SGHAT and CDR2 FQNNGV. CDR3 nucleotide sequence: TGTGCCAGCAGCTTACGTGGGTACAATGAGCAGTTCTTC. Translating gives CASSLRGYNEQFF.

About this clonotype: The final CDR3 position lacks the conserved phenylalanine or tryptophan, pointing to a likely read error. The limits of the CDR3 on the DNA are not certain, so only TCRdb's listed CDR3 is given. V and J are TRBV11-2 and TRBJ2-7; TRBD2 reflects the table's D call only, with no check against the DNA. Germline V gives CDR1 SGHAT, CDR2 FQNNGV. The CDR3 adds up to 14 amino acids, both ends counted. CDR3 in amino acids: CASSLLAGEDEQYL.

At least ten counts were recorded for this clonotype. The chain has TRBV11-2 and TRBJ2-5; D tentatively reads TRBD1 or TRBD2 (5 bases each). The CDR3 loop spans 14 amino acids. The V gene lost 1 base and the J gene lost 6 bases, with 12 bases spanning the gap. Germline CDR1 SGHAT, CDR2 FQNNGV. The DNA of the CDR3 is TGTGCCAGCAGCTTAGTAGTTTCGGGGCAGACCCAGTACTTC. Translation: CASSLVVSGQTQYF.

This clonotype has just one count. One end of the junction does not line up with germline, which may come from a read error. The chain links TRBV11-1 to TRBJ2-2; D may match TRBD1 or TRBD2 (5 bases each). Looked up from germline, CDR1 is SGHAT and CDR2 is FQDESV (reference sequence). The CDR3 runs 15 residues. The CDR3: CASSLKAADTGELLF. CDR3 DNA sequence: TGTGCCAGCAGCTTGAAGGCGGCGGACACCGGGGAGCTGTTATTT.

This rearrangement joins TRBV7-9 to TRBJ2-7; 12 bases line up with TRBD1. The germline V gene has CDR1 SEHNR and CDR2 FQNEAQ (reference sequence). This CDR3 has 16 amino acids. With V trimmed by 6 bases and J by 2 bases, 8 bases remained unmatched. The CDR3 reads CASRNTGQGATYEQYV. The CDR3 bases are TGTGCCAGCAGGAACACGGGACAGGGGGCAACCTACGAGCAGTACGTC.

A remark on this clonotype: The junction shows a germline mismatch at one end, possibly a read error. The DNA for the CDR3 is TGTGCCTGCAGCCTTGACAGACATAACACTGAAGCTTTCTTT. Residues: CACSLDRHNTEAFF. This chain uses TRBV11-2 with TRBJ1-1, with a possible D match to TRBD1 (5 bases). Germline lookup yields CDR1 SGHAT and CDR2 FQNNGV. The CDR3 covers 14 residues.

The rearrangement links TRBV29-1 to TRBJ2-7, with D perhaps TRBD1 (5 bases). The CDR3 runs 12 residues. Germline V gene data show CDR1 as SQVTM and CDR2 as ANQGSEA. The V and J ends lost 7 bases and 0 bases respectively, with 10 bases between them. DNA of the CDR3: TGCAGCGCGCTCGACAGCTCCTACGAGCAGTACTTC. It encodes CSALDSSYEQYF.

The rearrangement joins TRBV11-3 to TRBJ2-4; no clear D gene. The germline V and J ends were trimmed by 3 bases and 1 base, with 13 bases remaining between them. CDR3 length equals 16 residues. Germline CDR1 SGHNT, CDR2 YENEEA. Written as DNA, the CDR3 is TGTGCCAGCAGCTTCCGACAAGGTCCGGCCAAAAACATTCAGTACTTC. Translated, it gives CASSFRQGPAKNIQYF.

With respect to this clonotype: This is likely a read error, given that the CDR3 carries no conserved phenylalanine or tryptophan at its end. This chain links TRBV12-3 or TRBV12-4 with TRBJ2-1, with D possibly called TRBD1 or TRBD2 (5 bases each). CDR3 length: 14 amino acids. V was cut by 3 bases and J by 8 bases, with 14 bases left in between. CDR3 in amino acids: CASSFEEGWDEQFY. CDR3 coding DNA: TGTGCCAGCAGTTTTGAAGAGGGGTGGGATGAGCAGTTCTAC.

The chain employs TRBV14 and TRBJ2-7, with a tentative D call TRBD1 (6 bases). V was shortened by 0 bases and J by 5 bases, with 14 bases between the two germline ends. The CDR3 has 15 residues. Germline lookup yields CDR1 SGHDN and CDR2 FVKESK. CDR3 bases: TGTGCCAGCAGCCAAGATTACGAGGGGGACGACGAGCAGTACTTC. It is translated as CASSQDYEGDDEQYF.

This clonotype showed up just once. Because it lacks the conserved phenylalanine or tryptophan at the end, this CDR3 is likely a read error. The V call is TRBV11-2, the J call TRBJ2-3; the D gene is possibly TRBD2 (5 bases). The CDR3 totals 14 residues. Germline V gene sequence: CDR1 SGHAT, CDR2 FQNNGV. The CDR3 here is CASSSTSGTDMQYL. As DNA, the CDR3 is TGTGCCAGCAGCTCCACCAGCGGCACAGATATGCAGTATTTG.

This chain joins TRBV11-3 and TRBJ2-3; D gene ambiguous. The V end was cut by 2 bases, the J end by 2 bases, with 8 bases between. The CDR3 runs to 14 residues. CDR1 is SGHNT, CDR2 YENEEA, per germline. For the CDR3, the DNA is TGTGCCAGCAGCTTATTCTCCGACACAGATACGCAGTATTTT. This encodes CASSLFSDTDTQYF.

The V call is TRBV4-1, the J call TRBJ2-1; no reliable D call. The ends were cut back, 8 bases at V and 7 bases at J, with 18 bases in the middle. The CDR3 has 14 amino acids. Germline CDR1 is MGHRA and CDR2 is YSYEKL. The CDR3 sequence is CASQEEKPFNEQFF. Written as DNA, the CDR3 is TGCGCCAGCCAAGAAGAAAAGCCCTTTAATGAGCAGTTCTTC.

This clonotype was recorded only once. The CDR3 carries no conserved terminal phenylalanine or tryptophan, so it likely arises from a read error. The chain combines TRBV11-3 with TRBJ2-1, with D maybe TRBD2 (6 bases). The germline gives CDR1 SGHNT, CDR2 YENEEA. CDR3 length: 16 residues. V dropped 0 bases and J dropped 6 bases, with 15 bases sitting between them. As DNA, the CDR3 is TGTGCCAGCAGCTTAGATGCTAGCGAACTTTCCAATGAGCAGTTCTCC. Amino acids: CASSLDASELSNEQFS.

Comments on this clonotype: One junction end does not reproduce the germline sequence, and a read error may be involved. This chain connects TRBV7-3 to TRBJ2-5; 15 bases match TRBD2. The CDR3 is 15 amino acids. CDR1 SGHTA and CDR2 FQGTGA come from the germline V gene. The CDR3 region has the DNA TGTGGCAGCAGCGGGGGGACTAGCGGGAGGGAGACCCAGTACTTC. It specifies CGSSGGTSGRETQYF.

The V call is TRBV6-1, the J call TRBJ1-2; D is possibly TRBD1 (5 bases). The V gene lost 1 base and the J gene lost 8 bases, with 20 bases spanning the gap. CDR1 and CDR2 from the germline V gene are MNHNS and SASEGT. CDR3 length: 16 residues. CDR3 nucleotide sequence: TGTGCCAGCAGTGAAGTACCCCGTGGGGGTACAGAGGGCTACACCTTC. Protein product: CASSEVPRGGTEGYTF.

Remarks on this clonotype: A junction end diverges from the germline sequence, so it may reflect a read error. The chain carries TRBV11-3 and TRBJ2-1; D is uncertain. The CDR3 loop spans 11 amino acids. The germline CDR1 and CDR2 sequences are SGHNT and YENEEA. The CDR3 bases are TGTGCCAGCAGCTTAGTTCCCGATGAGCAGTTC. Its translation is CASSLVPDEQF. The whole variable domain, remainder taken from reference TRBV11-3 and TRBJ2-1, is EAGVVQSPRYKIIEKKQPVAFWCNPISGHNTLYWYLQNLGQGPELLIRYENEEAVDDSQLPKDRFSAERLKGVDSTLKIQPAELGDSAVYLCASSLVPDEQFGPGTRLTVL.

This sequence joins TRBV6-6 and TRBJ2-3; the D is unclear. Germline-derived CDR1 and CDR2 are MNHNY and SVGAGI (reference sequence). Trimming cost V 8 bases and J 7 bases, with 13 bases left between them. There are 12 residues in the CDR3. The CDR3 region is CASYEAAHTQYF. The DNA for the CDR3 is TGTGCCAGCTACGAGGCGGCACATACGCAGTATTTT.

The chain couples TRBV20-1 to TRBJ2-3, with 10 bases fitting TRBD2. Germline CDR1 and CDR2: DFQATT and SNEGSKA (reference sequence). The CDR3 spans 16 residues. V was clipped by 3 bases and J by 0 bases; unmatched bases: 6. The CDR3 region is CSASRASGGSTDTQYF. The CDR3 DNA is TGCAGTGCTAGCCGGGCTAGCGGGGGAAGCACAGATACGCAGTATTTT.

This clonotype is categorized as large (0.1 to 1%). This chain links TRBV10-3 with TRBJ1-1; D gene uncertain. Germline V gene lookup returns CDR1 ENHRY and CDR2 SYGVKD. V dropped 4 bases and J dropped 4 bases, with 13 bases sitting between them. The CDR3 is 14 residues long. DNA for the CDR3: TGTGCCATCAGTGTTGAAGTGAGTGGCACTGAAGCTTTCTTT. Translating gives CAISVEVSGTEAFF.

This rearrangement joins TRBV5-1 to TRBJ2-7; TRBD1 matches 8 bases. The ends lost 2 bases at V and 6 bases at J; junction bases unmatched: 10. CDR3 length: 15 residues. CDR1 SGHRS and CDR2 YFSETQ come from the germline V gene. CDR3 nucleotides: TGCGCCAGCAGCTTAGCGGTTGTGACAGGGGTCGAGCAGTACTTC. Encoded protein: CASSLAVVTGVEQYF.

This sequence joins TRBV4-1 and TRBJ2-7; D tentatively fits TRBD1 or TRBD2 (5 bases each). Germline CDR1 MGHRA, CDR2 YSYEKL. Trimming pared 0 bases from V and 4 bases from J, leaving 7 bases between. The CDR3 has 13 residues. CDR3 in amino acids: CASSQDWGYEQYF. CDR3 coding DNA: TGCGCCAGCAGCCAAGATTGGGGGTACGAGCAGTACTTC.